Listed below are T cell receptor beta chains from one sample, sequenced in a study of early T cells in non-severe SARS-CoV-2 infection. TCRdb re-derived calls from the 5' RACE reads in MiXCR, one entry per CDR3 protein. The sample yields 35,000 to 45,000 distinct CDR3 sequences, more than 9% seen once. Sequencing was performed on whole blood. These receptors were collected from an adult who was a healthcare worker with PCR-confirmed SARS-CoV-2 infection or an uninfected control (not recorded which). Both conserved end residues are part of each CDR3. D genes are given only for firm matches. Part of the rows lack a size; the others show once, few, many or a class for expanded clones.

d_call j_call v_call clone_size cdr3_nt cdr3_aa
NA TRBJ1-2 TRBV7-2 NA TGTGCCAGCAGCCCCGCCGCAGGGGCCTATGGCTACACCTTC CASSPAAGAYGYTF
NA TRBJ1-1 TRBV28 many TGTGCCAGCGGCCGACGGAGACGCACTGAAGCTTTCTTT CASGRRRRTEAFF
NA TRBJ2-3 TRBV5-6 NA TGTGCCAGCAGCTTGTTCGGGGGAGCCACAGATACGCAGTATTTT CASSLFGGATDTQYF
TRBD1 TRBJ1-2 TRBV28 few TGTGCCAGCAGTTTATTGGGGACAGCACCATCCTTC CASSLLGTAPSF
NA TRBJ1-5 TRBV2 few TGTGCCAGCACTTTGGACGGCAATCAGCCCCAGCATTTT CASTLDGNQPQHF
NA TRBJ2-1 TRBV7-2 few TGTGCCAGCAGCTTAAGGGCGGGGGACAGGTATCACGATGAGCAGTTCTTC CASSLRAGDRYHDEQFF
NA TRBJ2-7 TRBV7-2 many TGTGCCAGCTCCCGTTCAGGGACCTCCTACGAGCAGTACTTC CASSRSGTSYEQYF
NA TRBJ2-3 TRBV28 many TGTGCCAGCACCGGGACAGATACGCAGTATTTT CASTGTDTQYF
NA TRBJ2-7 TRBV28 many TGTGCCAGCAGTTTATCCGGCGTTGGGTGGGAGCAGTACTTC CASSLSGVGWEQYF
NA TRBJ2-7 TRBV3-1 many TGTGCCAGCAGCCAATCCGCGGGGGAGCAGTACTTC CASSQSAGEQYF
NA TRBJ1-1 TRBV4-3 many TGCGCCAGCAGAGACAGGTTGAACACTGAAGCTTTCTTT CASRDRLNTEAFF
TRBD1 TRBJ2-7 TRBV2 many TGTGCCAGCGTAGGGACAGCCAACTTGGAGCAGTACTTC CASVGTANLEQYF
NA TRBJ2-7 TRBV28 many TGTGCCAGCCATAGTCGGACCTCGGCCTACGAGCAGTACTTC CASHSRTSAYEQYF
NA TRBJ2-7 TRBV6-5 few TGTGCCAGCAGTTACTCGGGCGGGGCCTCCTACGAGCAGTACTTC CASSYSGGASYEQYF
NA TRBJ2-2 TRBV10-3 NA TGTGCCATCAGTGAGTCCCGGTTAGTCACCGGGGAGCTGTTTTTT CAISESRLVTGELFF
NA TRBJ1-1 TRBV20-1 NA TGCAGTGCCTCCGATTGGGGGGGCACTGAAGCTTTCTTT CSASDWGGTEAFF
NA TRBJ2-6 TRBV2 many TGTGCCAGCGCCGGGTTTGGGGCCAACGTCCTGACTTTC CASAGFGANVLTF
NA TRBJ1-5 TRBV12-3/TRBV12-4 many TGTGCCAGCAGACAGTCACCGGGACAAAGAAATCAGCCCCAGCATTTT CASRQSPGQRNQPQHF
TRBD1 TRBJ1-5 TRBV6-6 few TGTGCCAGCAGTTACGGACAGGCCGGTCAGCCCCAGCATTTT CASSYGQAGQPQHF
NA TRBJ2-3 TRBV27 NA TGTGCCAGCAGTTCAAGACGGGGAGTCACAGATACGCAGTATTTT CASSSRRGVTDTQYF
TRBD1 TRBJ1-4 TRBV7-8 many TGTGCCAGCAGCCTCCGGGACAGGGGCAGGGGGGAAAAACTGTTTTTT CASSLRDRGRGEKLFF
NA TRBJ2-1 TRBV28 NA TGTGCCAGCAGTTCTAATGGACTTTGGGGGCAGTTCTTC CASSSNGLWGQFF
TRBD2 TRBJ2-7 TRBV12-3/TRBV12-4 NA TGTGCCAGCAGCCTGACTAGCGGGAACTCCTACGAGCAGTACTTC CASSLTSGNSYEQYF
TRBD1 TRBJ1-5 TRBV4-1 many TGCGCCAGCAGCCAAGACTCACAGGGGATTCAGCCCCAGCATTTT CASSQDSQGIQPQHF
NA TRBJ2-7 TRBV27 NA TGTGCCAGCTCGGGGTTCTACGAGCAGTACTTC CASSGFYEQYF
TRBD2 TRBJ2-6 TRBV12-3/TRBV12-4 few TGTGCCAGCAGTGACCCTTATGGCGGGGGAGGTGGGGCCAACGTCCTGACTTTC CASSDPYGGGGGANVLTF
NA TRBJ2-5 TRBV28 NA TGTGCCAGCAGGGTAGGGGGCGCGGGGGAGACCCAGTACTTC CASRVGGAGETQYF
NA TRBJ1-6 TRBV6-5 many TGTGCCAGCAGTTACTCGAAGTTTGGGGCTTTTGATTCACCCCTCCACTTT CASSYSKFGAFDSPLHF
NA TRBJ2-1 TRBV3-1 few TGTGCCAGCAGCCAAGGGCTTTGGGGGTTTTACAATGAGCAGTTCTTC CASSQGLWGFYNEQFF
NA TRBJ1-2 TRBV25-1 few TGTGCCAGCAGTGAATATAGGGGACCGAGCTATGGCTACACCTTC CASSEYRGPSYGYTF
NA TRBJ2-7 TRBV4-1 NA TGCGCCAGCAGCCAAGTTGTACAGGGTAATCCCTACGAGCAGTACTTC CASSQVVQGNPYEQYF
TRBD1 TRBJ1-2 TRBV7-9 many TGTGCCAGCAGCCGTGAGACAGGGAAATTTGGCTACACCTTC CASSRETGKFGYTF
TRBD2 TRBJ2-4 TRBV6-2/TRBV6-3 few TGTGCCAGCATGACGGGGGGATCAAACATTCAGTACTTC CASMTGGSNIQYF
NA TRBJ2-7 TRBV29-1 NA TGCAGCGTTGCCATCCGGGGATACGAGCAGTACTTC CSVAIRGYEQYF
NA TRBJ2-5 TRBV3-1 many TGTGCCAGCAGCCAAGACATTCTTGGACAAGAGACCCAGTACTTC CASSQDILGQETQYF
NA TRBJ2-4 TRBV7-3 NA TGTGCCAGCAGCCCCACCGGGACAGCCAAAAACATTCAGTACTTC CASSPTGTAKNIQYF
NA TRBJ2-3 TRBV6-5 few TGTGCCAGCAGGGACTTGGGAGGTCACACAGATACGCAGTATTTT CASRDLGGHTDTQYF
TRBD2 TRBJ2-2 TRBV19 few TGTGCCAGTAGTATATCCCTAGCGGGAGGGATCGCGGAGCTGTTTTTT CASSISLAGGIAELFF
NA TRBJ2-5 TRBV7-6 NA TGTGCCAGCAGCGACCCATTTGTTTCGAAGACCCAGTACTTC CASSDPFVSKTQYF
NA TRBJ1-1 TRBV5-1 once TGCGCCAGCAGCTTGGGGGCGGCGAACACTGAAGCTTTCTTT CASSLGAANTEAFF
TRBD1 TRBJ2-3 TRBV7-8 many TGTGCCAGCAGCTTAACAGGGGGATCAGATACGCAGTATTTT CASSLTGGSDTQYF
TRBD1 TRBJ1-6 TRBV19 NA TGTGCCAGTAGCGGGCTGGGACAGCGAGGATATTCACCCCTCCACTTT CASSGLGQRGYSPLHF
TRBD1 TRBJ2-3 TRBV4-3 NA TGCGTCAGCAGCCAAAGGGACAGGGGGGTTGTAGATACGCAGTATTTT CVSSQRDRGVVDTQYF
NA TRBJ2-1 TRBV18 many TGTGCCAGCTCACCACTCGCTGGGGTTAGCGATGAGCAGTTCTTC CASSPLAGVSDEQFF
NA TRBJ1-2 TRBV6-5 few TGTGCCAGCCGGGAACGCTATGGCTACACCTTC CASRERYGYTF
NA TRBJ2-7 TRBV24-1 many TGTGCCACCAGTGATCCTGACGGTTACGAGCAGTACTTC CATSDPDGYEQYF
TRBD2 TRBJ2-2 TRBV7-9 few TGTGCCAGTCGACTAGCGGGGCCGAACACCGGGGAGCTGTTTTTT CASRLAGPNTGELFF
TRBD2 TRBJ2-7 TRBV4-2 few TGTGCCAGCAGCCAAGAAGAGCGAGCGGGGCCCTACGAGCAGTACTTC CASSQEERAGPYEQYF
NA TRBJ2-2 TRBV11-2 NA TGTGCCAGCAGCTTGGGACGCATAGCGAACACCGGGGAGCTGTTTTTT CASSLGRIANTGELFF
NA TRBJ1-3 TRBV7-2 NA TGTGCCAGCAGCTCGGGACCAGTCGGGGGCACCATATATTTT CASSSGPVGGTIYF
TRBD2 TRBJ2-1 TRBV11-2 NA TGTGCCAGCAGCTTAGCTAGCGGAGGAAATGAGCAGTTCTTC CASSLASGGNEQFF
NA TRBJ2-3 TRBV9 many TGTGCCAGCAGCGTCCAGGGGTACACAGATACGCAGTATTTT CASSVQGYTDTQYF
TRBD2 TRBJ2-3 TRBV4-2 many TGTGCCAGCAGCCCGACGACTAGCGGGGGGGAAGTAGATACGCAGTATTTT CASSPTTSGGEVDTQYF
TRBD1 TRBJ2-3 TRBV29-1 many TGCAGCGTGGGGGACAGGGCAGGAGATACGCAGTATTTT CSVGDRAGDTQYF
TRBD1 TRBJ2-1 TRBV28 many TGTGCCAGCAGTCCAGGACAGGGGGCGGTGAATGAGCAGTTCTTC CASSPGQGAVNEQFF